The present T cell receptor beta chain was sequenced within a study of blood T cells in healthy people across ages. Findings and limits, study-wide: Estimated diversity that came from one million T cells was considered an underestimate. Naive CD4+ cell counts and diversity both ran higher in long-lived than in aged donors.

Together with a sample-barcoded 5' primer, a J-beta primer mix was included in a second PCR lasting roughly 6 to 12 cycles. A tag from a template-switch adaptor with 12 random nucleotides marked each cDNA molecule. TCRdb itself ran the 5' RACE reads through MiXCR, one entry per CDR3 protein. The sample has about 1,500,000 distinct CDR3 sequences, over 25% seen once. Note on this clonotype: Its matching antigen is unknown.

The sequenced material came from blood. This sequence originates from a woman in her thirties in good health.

CDR3 protein: CASSLVQGALSYNEQYF. CDR3 in DNA: TGTGCCAGCAGCTTAGTACAGGGCGCCCTCTCCTACAATGAGCAGTACTTC. The rearrangement uses TRBV11-2 and TRBJ2-7, with a weak D call TRBD1 (6 bases). V lost 1 base, J lost 7 bases, and 23 bases lay in between. The CDR3 spans 17 residues. Germline V gene lookup returns CDR1 SGHAT and CDR2 FQNNGV.